The rows below give T cell receptor beta chains drawn from one sample of a study of shared clonotypes between healthy human individuals. The data were produced by immunoSEQ multiplex PCR, yet TCRdb's version contains in-frame clones alone and is incomplete. The sample has some 2.1 million clones, less than 95% seen once. Source material: naive CD8+ T cells sorted from blood. These receptor sequences come from a young man in good health. Both conserved end residues are part of each CDR3. A row's size may be missing; if present it is once, few, many or a size class.

>TRBV12-5|TRBJ2-1|.
CASGLTLQGSKQFF
>TRBV6-6|TRBJ1-2|.
CASSLYTDGNYGYTF
>TRBV5-1|TRBJ1-2|once
CASSGIGPGYGYTF
>TRBV5-4|TRBJ2-1|once
CASSYGVEQFF
>TRBV6-5|TRBJ2-1|.
CASSYSESNEQFF
>TRBV29-1|TRBJ2-1|.
CSVSPTPSYNEQFF
>TRBV20-1|TRBJ1-1|.
CSATLTAKAFF
>TRBV7-9|TRBJ2-3|.
CASSLSIRESTDTQYF
>TRBV6-5|TRBJ2-7|.
CASRPTESYEQYF
>TRBV27|TRBJ1-4|.
CASSYLPGQGNEKLFF
>TRBV15|TRBJ2-3|.
CATSRKQGGTDTQYF
>TRBV28|TRBJ2-7|.
CASSDYRFSYEQYF
>TRBV4-3|TRBJ1-1|.
CASSLLAGTEAFF
>TRBV19|TRBJ2-3|.
CASSEGQNLITDTQYF
>TRBV7-6|TRBJ2-7|.
CASSLVPLSDEQYF
>TRBV5-1|TRBJ2-2|.
CASSIAGGDTGELFF
>TRBV30|TRBJ1-1|.
CAWTPGVANTEAFF
>TRBV18|TRBJ2-2|few
CASTKDRTTGELFF
>TRBV7-2|TRBJ1-1|.
CASSYRPGAGSTEAFF
>TRBV5-5|TRBJ2-7|.
CASSRPGTEIYEQYF
>TRBV4-1|TRBJ2-3|.
CASSPGPGPGPDTQYF
>TRBV2|TRBJ2-1|.
CASRASTSGEQFF
>TRBV9|TRBJ2-3|.
CASTASGLADTDTQYF
>TRBV7-9|TRBJ1-3|.
CASSPPDREENTIYF
>TRBV4-3|TRBJ2-1|.
CASSLLLADGEYNEQFF
>TRBV5-5|TRBJ1-2|.
CASSSLQGARGYTF
>TRBV18|TRBJ2-3|.
CASSPWTGRLTDTQYF
>TRBV4-3|TRBJ1-2|.
CASSPAASTLYGYTF
>TRBV6-1|TRBJ1-6|.
CASDTNSPLHF
>TRBV11-2|TRBJ2-1|.
CASQGPVEQFF
>TRBV5-5|TRBJ2-1|.
CASSFTRGGNEQFF
>TRBV7-8|TRBJ1-4|.
CASSLYGTGNEKLFF
>TRBV30|TRBJ2-1|.
CAWSGGGGSYNEQFF
>TRBV2|TRBJ2-7|.
CASSDTITYEQYF
>TRBV6-5|TRBJ2-2|once
CASSYRGVAAGELFF
>TRBV7-9|TRBJ1-4|.
CASSGLGNEKLFF
>TRBV6-1|TRBJ2-7|.
CASSEAIWQGSYEQYF